This T cell receptor (beta chain) appears in the sequencing data of a study of T cell repertoires in cytomegalovirus infection. Study overall: Both a matching HLA type and CMV infection were indicated by public TCR beta signatures. Study-level points and caveats: Carriers of CMV and the relevant HLA type were discriminated by public TCR beta frequency.

In the case of this clonotype: Antigen: not known.

The CDR3 consists of 17 residues. With V trimmed by 1 base and J by 6 bases, 8 bases remained unmatched. Germline CDR1 is SGHAT and CDR2 is FQNNGV. MiXCR was run by TCRdb on the reads, yielding one entry per CDR3 protein. The data hold tens of thousands of distinct CDR3 sequences, with 28% observed a single time. V usage is TRBV11-2 and J usage is TRBJ2-3, with 12 bases that match TRBD2. The sequencing used CD8+ T cells from cultured PBMCs, collected from culture after CMV antigen stimulation. The receptor was derived from a human donor in good health (CMV status not recorded). Some clones in this sample may be carry-over from other donors' samples. CDR3 sequence: CASSLGPSGGAGDTQYF. For the CDR3, the DNA is TGTGCCAGCAGCTTAGGGCCTAGCGGGGGGGCCGGGGATACGCAGTATTTT. The variable domain in full, completed from reference TRBV11-2 and TRBJ2-3, reads EAGVAQSPRYKIIEKRQSVAFWCNPISGHATLYWYQQILGQGPKLLIQFQNNGVVDDSQLPKDRFSAERLKGVDSTLKIQPAKLEDSAVYLCASSLGPSGGAGDTQYFGPGTRLTVL.